The entry below gives a single TCR beta chain sequence along with its context. As yet, its antigen is unknown. This record belongs to a study of CD4 T cells in relation to SARS-CoV-2 and coronaviruses. Whole-study results and caveats: Crossreactivity was assessed only for spike protein, not other viral proteins.

The unexposed donors gave CD4+ T cells in about 2011-2019, prior to COVID-19. After approximately 10 days of culture, CD4+ T cells were isolated. Testing used SARS-CoV-2 S/N and four cold-coronavirus spikes on unexposed-donor CD4+ T cells, cells permitting. Sequencing was performed with immunoSEQ multiplex PCR; in TCRdb, only in-frame clones are kept and a portion is missing. The sample lists just over 15,000 clones; 76% were seen once. V was pared by 6 bases and J by 0 bases, with 14 bases between. CDR3 length: 16 residues. CDR1 is LGHDT and CDR2 is YNNKEL in the germline V gene (reference sequence).

This TCR was sampled from a human donor in good health. Sample: CD4+ T cells from PBMCs, cultured in vitro. V is TRBV3-1 (or the pseudogene TRBV3-2) and J is TRBJ2-2; D may be TRBD2 (6 bases). CDR3 protein: CASSIQLAANTGELFF. The CDR3 DNA sequence: TGTGCCAGCAGTATTCAACTAGCAGCGAACACCGGGGAGCTGTTTTTT.